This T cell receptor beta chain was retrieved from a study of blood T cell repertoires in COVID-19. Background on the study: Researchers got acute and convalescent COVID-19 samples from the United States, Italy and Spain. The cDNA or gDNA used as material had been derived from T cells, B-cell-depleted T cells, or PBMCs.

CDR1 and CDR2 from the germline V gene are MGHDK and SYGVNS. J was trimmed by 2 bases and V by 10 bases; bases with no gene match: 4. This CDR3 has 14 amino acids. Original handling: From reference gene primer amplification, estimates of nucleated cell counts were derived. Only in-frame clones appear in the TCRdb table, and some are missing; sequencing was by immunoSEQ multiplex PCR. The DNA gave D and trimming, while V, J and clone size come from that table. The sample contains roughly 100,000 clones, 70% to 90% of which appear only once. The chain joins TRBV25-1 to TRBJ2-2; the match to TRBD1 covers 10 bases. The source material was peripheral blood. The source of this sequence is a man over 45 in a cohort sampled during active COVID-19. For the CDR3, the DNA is TGTGCCACCGGGGACAGGGGAAACACCGGGGAGCTGTTTTTT. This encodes CATGDRGNTGELFF.